These 9 T cell receptor beta chains share one sample of origin, sequenced in a study of cytomegalovirus exposure and HLA in healthy donors. With 60 Vbeta and 13 Jbeta primers, the PCR was carried out. Method: immunoSEQ multiplex PCR; TCRdb's copy keeps in-frame clones and lacks some. The repertoire holds some 190,000 clones, with 80% to 90% as singletons. Specimen: PBMCs. These receptors all come from a male donor in good health and CMV-seronegative.

This clone has a single count. The chain recombines TRBV4-2 with TRBJ2-5; TRBD2 matches 16 bases. The germline gives CDR1 LGHNA, CDR2 YNFKEQ. CDR3 length equals 18 residues. The trim removed 2 bases at V and 4 bases at J, leaving 7 bases unmatched. In DNA form, the CDR3 reads TGTGCCAGCAGCCAAACGGGACTAGCGGGAGGGCCTGGAGAGACCCAGTACTTC. Protein: CASSQTGLAGGPGETQYF.

The rearrangement uses TRBV7-9 and TRBJ2-1, with 9 bases that match TRBD2. CDR1 is SEHNR, CDR2 FQNEAQ, per germline (reference sequence). This CDR3 region has 19 residues. The V gene end was trimmed by 5 bases and the J gene end by 4 bases; junction bases not matched to a gene: 18. The CDR3 DNA follows: TGTGCCAGCAGCGTACCCCCGGGGGTCCAGCGGGAGGTGTACAATGAGCAGTTCTTC. Its translation: CASSVPPGVQREVYNEQFF.

This clone was observed a handful of times. This chain links TRBV7-3 with TRBJ2-7; TRBD1 aligns across 9 bases. V was clipped by 5 bases and J by 6 bases; unmatched bases: 5. The CDR3 runs to 13 residues. Germline CDR1 reads SGHTA; CDR2 reads FQGTGA. The CDR3 sequence is CASSRQGDREQYF. The CDR3 DNA reads as TGTGCCAGCAGCAGACAGGGGGATCGCGAGCAGTACTTC.

The V call is TRBV10-3, the J call TRBJ2-7, with D maybe TRBD1 (6 bases). The germline V and J ends were trimmed by 2 bases and 3 bases, with 17 bases remaining between them. Germline V gene sequence: CDR1 ENHRY, CDR2 SYGVKD. The CDR3 spans 16 residues. The CDR3 loop is CAISEGDGQRFYEQYF. In DNA form, the CDR3 reads TGTGCCATCAGTGAGGGTGATGGACAGCGGTTCTACGAGCAGTACTTC.

The rearrangement joins TRBV5-6 to TRBJ1-1, with a tentative D call TRBD1 (5 bases). The CDR3 loop spans 15 amino acids. Germline CDR1 and CDR2: SGHDT and YYEEEE. Trimming cost V 0 bases and J 5 bases, with 14 bases left between them. CDR3 sequence: CASSLERVRGTEAFF. DNA of the CDR3: TGTGCCAGCAGCTTGGAGAGGGTGCGGGGGACTGAAGCTTTCTTT.

The chain links TRBV5-6 to TRBJ2-3; no reliable D call. Trimming removed 1 base from V and 4 bases from J, with 4 bases in between. Germline V gene sequence: CDR1 SGHDT, CDR2 YYEEEE. The CDR3 length is 12 residues. CDR3 loop: CASSLTADTQYF. CDR3 sequence (DNA): TGTGCCAGCAGCTTGACAGCAGATACGCAGTATTTT. Based on the CDR3 plus reference TRBV5-6 and TRBJ2-3, the full variable domain is DAGVTQSPTHLIKTRGQQVTLRCSPKSGHDTVSWYQQALGQGPQFIFQYYEEEERQRGNFPDRFSGHQFPNYSSELNVNALLLGDSALYLCASSLTADTQYFGPGTRLTVL.

This clone came up a few times. V is TRBV4-3 and J is TRBJ2-2, with TRBD1 matching over 8 bases. The CDR3 spans 17 residues. Germline V gene lookup returns CDR1 LGHNA and CDR2 YSLEER. Trimming at V came to 3 bases and at J to 6 bases, leaving 12 bases not matched to a gene. CDR3 amino acids: CASSHHRGQGSAGELFF. DNA of the CDR3: TGCGCCAGCAGCCATCACAGAGGACAGGGTTCAGCCGGGGAGCTGTTTTTT.

This chain connects TRBV19 to TRBJ2-2, with a possible D match to TRBD1 (5 bases). The CDR3 runs 13 residues. Germline CDR1 is LNHDA and CDR2 is SQIVND (reference sequence). Trimming shortened V by 4 bases and J by 4 bases, and 7 bases separated the two germline ends. CDR3 bases: TGTGCCAGTAGTACGACAGTCACCGGGGAGCTGTTTTTT. This encodes CASSTTVTGELFF.

J is TRBJ2-3 and V is TRBV5-1; 10 bases agree with TRBD2. The germline gives CDR1 SGHRS, CDR2 YFSETQ. V trimming: 1 base; J trimming: 5 bases; junction bases outside the gene matches: 16. The CDR3 totals 19 residues. The CDR3 region has the DNA TGCGCCAGCAGCTTGACAGGGGCCACCCTTAGCGGGAGGATAGATACGCAGTATTTT. This encodes CASSLTGATLSGRIDTQYF.